The subject of this entry is one TCR beta chain. This clonotype was seen a few times. What antigen it recognizes has not been identified. The record has no base qualities; no much larger clone is one base away. Ficoll-Paque density gradient centrifugation was used to isolate PBMCs. These data originate in a study of T-cell memory formation after mild COVID-19 (dated by TCRdb to the early 2020s). Background for the entire study: Most TCR sequence clusters were specific to one of the two donors. In a couple of donors, T-cell clones that expanded and contracted after mild COVID-19 were tracked by sequencing TCRalpha and TCRbeta repertoires over time. Two young, previously healthy adult volunteers made up the cohort, one male and one female. Findings and caveats that apply to the study as a whole: The study included only a couple of mild cases, and larger cohorts that include severe cases with pre-infection samples were judged to be necessary. SARS-CoV-2 specificity of the second-wave clones peaking on day 37 was not confirmed. Balanced CD4/CD8 phenotypes were observed for clones contracting from day 15 to 85, whereas a bias towards CD4+ was observed for a second wave of clones expanding from day 15 to 37. Contracting CD4+ clones turned up mainly in the CM and EM memory subsets, whereas EMRA was where CD8+ clones were enriched. Some responding clones were detected in pre-infection memory, suggesting pre-existing cross-reactive memory T cells joined the SARS-CoV-2 response.

Deletion took 2 bases off V and 9 bases off J, with a span of 5 bases between the germline ends. The CDR3, from cysteine to phenylalanine, totals 11 residues. Of the read, only the CDR3 DNA is kept; its 33 bases are in frame from base 1. The germline V gene (reference sequence) yields LGHDT for CDR1 and YNNKEL for CDR2. Sequencing was performed on an Illumina NovaSeq 6000. Using 5'RACE with constant-segment primers, TCRalpha and TCRbeta cDNA libraries were constructed, with sample barcodes and unique molecular identifiers added in the process. RNA was extracted from every sample with Trizol reagent. Amplification of the libraries took two PCR steps, and the second step added a second sample barcode plus Illumina TruSeq adapters. Sequencing of the libraries was done on an Illumina NovaSeq, producing 2 x 150 bp paired-end reads. Per the authors' processing: With migec v1.2.7, reads were demultiplexed and then collapsed into UMI-guided consensus sequences. Using mixcr v2.1.11, the UMI consensuses were aligned to TRA and TRB V and J templates and assembled into clonotypes. A clonotype was counted as expanded or contracted only if both edgeR and NoisET called the change significant, with noise models trained on biological replicates. edgeR calls used a false discovery rate-adjusted p below 0.01 and a log2 fold-change threshold of 1. PCA with hierarchical clustering of max-normalized trajectories of the 1000 most abundant clonotypes was used as exploratory dynamics analysis. Separately sequenced CD4+ and CD8+ repertoires were used to assign the CD4 or CD8 phenotype of responding clones. The raw public data were reprocessed by TCRdb itself: fastp quality trimming at Q25, MiXCR clonotype calling, in-frame beta chains only. Rows with a matching CDR3 protein are joined into one entry that keeps the most common DNA and genes. TCRdb, rather than the study authors, made the V and J calls. The sample profile shows about half a million distinct CDR3 sequences; roughly 18% of them were found once. The biggest ten clones account for roughly an eighth of the sample.

Sample: PBMCs or a T cell subset sorted from them (not recorded which). The chain employs TRBV3-1 and TRBJ2-1, with the identity of the D gene unclear. The receptor was derived from an adult woman who had mild COVID-19 (a few samples of this study predate the infection). The sample titles of this study are shuffled in the database, so cell type and time point are left out; the donor was told from shared clones. The CDR3: CASSQLFEQFF. Read as DNA, the sequence is TGTGCCAGCAGCCAACTTTTTGAGCAGTTCTTC.